This T cell receptor beta chain came from a study of T cell responses to AZD1222 COVID-19 vaccine. In the case of this clone: The antigen remains unidentified.

Study conclusions and caveats: Possibly, clonal diversity was underestimated; donors were largely white British and included more females.

Sequenced by immunoSEQ multiplex PCR; TCRdb stores in-frame clones only, minus some. Of 150,000 to 200,000 clones detected, 90% appear once; the ten largest clones hold roughly 6%. The receptor was isolated from an adult who received the AZD1222 COVID-19 vaccine. The sequenced sample was peripheral blood, obtained 28 days after the second AZD1222 dose.

Here the CDR3 reads CASSEGTPGEKLFF. In nucleotides, the CDR3 is TGTGCCAGTAGTGAAGGGACGCCCGGTGAAAAACTGTTTTTT. The V call is TRBV19, the J call TRBJ1-4, with D tentatively TRBD1 (5 bases). With 5 bases removed from V and 7 bases from J, the gap between germline ends came to 14 bases. Germline CDR1 LNHDA, CDR2 SQIVND (reference sequence). CDR3 length equals 14 residues.